The present entry profiles one TCR beta chain with its context. What it binds is not known. The DNA ends 3 residues before the CDR3 does, and the rest of the CDR3 is filled in from the germline J gene. Recipient PBMCs carried a CFSE label and met irradiated graft donor PBMCs for approximately 6 days before FACS sorting. The V gene end was trimmed by 5 bases and the J gene end by 3 bases; junction bases not matched to a gene: 2. This CDR3 comprises 13 residues. CDR1 is SSHAT, CDR2 FNYEAQ, per germline (reference sequence). Clones were read by immunoSEQ multiplex PCR, and TCRdb kept only the in-frame ones, dropping some. This table holds 2,000 or so clones. This sample is part of a study of Tregs in tolerant kidney transplant recipients. Study results and caveats: The small number of patients limits these findings pending further validation.

The chain joins TRBV7-7 to TRBJ2-7; 9 nucleotides line up with TRBD1. The source of this sequence is a human patient who received a combined kidney and bone marrow transplant. The sequencing here drew on CD4+ T cells from blood cultured with allogeneic cells, taken before the transplant. CDR3 protein: CASSPGQGYEQYF. The covered CDR3 bases are TGTGCCAGCAGCCCGGGACAGGGCTACGAG.